The rows below give T cell receptor beta chains drawn from one sample of a study of shared clonotypes between healthy human individuals. Some clones are missing from TCRdb's copy, which holds only in-frame ones; the method was immunoSEQ multiplex PCR. This sample yields over a million clones, of which about three quarters are seen a single time; approximately 1.5% belongs to the top ten. Input material: memory CD4+ T cells sorted from blood. These receptors were collected from a man between 18 and 29 years old in good health. Each CDR3 is given with its conserved first and last residue. The order of the fields is V gene, J gene, CDR3 protein.

TRBV9	TRBJ2-6	CASSWGRPGANVLTF
TRBV5-1	TRBJ2-1	CASSLASGTEQFF
TRBV19	TRBJ2-2	CASSITDRDAGELFF
TRBV7-2	TRBJ2-2	CASSLEGPGLAGELFF
TRBV5-6	TRBJ2-7	CASSLIAGGKEQYF
TRBV9	TRBJ2-3	CASSPKQGQLIGATQYF
TRBV28	TRBJ2-1	CASSGGFTKFF
TRBV11-2	TRBJ2-7	CASSLGGAGEQYF
TRBV30	TRBJ1-2	CAWSLGNYGYTF
TRBV6-5	TRBJ2-7	CAAQRGASYEQYF
TRBV7-6	TRBJ1-3	CASSRVEGFSGNTIYF
TRBV5-1	TRBJ2-5	CASNRGVLETQYF
TRBV18	TRBJ2-3	CASSLDRELDTQYF
TRBV5-4	TRBJ2-7	CASSLLFGQGANEQYF
TRBV29-1	TRBJ1-2	CSVEEISTGGYGYTF
TRBV6-5	TRBJ2-3	CASSYNRDTYTDTQYF
TRBV7-2	TRBJ2-3	CASSLAGTSKADTQYF
TRBV16	TRBJ1-5	CASSPAGGSNQPQHF
TRBV23-1	TRBJ2-7	CASSQSGRGYEQYF
TRBV7-3	TRBJ2-7	CASSLTAPVGGSSYEQYF
TRBV30	TRBJ2-2	CAWSLGRAPGELFF
TRBV19	TRBJ2-2	CASSIVGGAGELFF
TRBV10-3	TRBJ1-5	CAISEGRSNQPQHF
TRBV6-5	TRBJ1-1	CASSSTGLEAFF
TRBV5-5	TRBJ1-6	CASSLGGQGGSPLHF
TRBV2	TRBJ2-1	CASSEARGGNTEQFF
TRBV10-3	TRBJ1-1	CAIRPGQGGNTEAFF
TRBV2	TRBJ2-1	CASSGVAGGRGEQFF
TRBV29-1	TRBJ2-1	CSVAQGAGEQFF
TRBV6-1	TRBJ1-2	CASSEVGANYGYTF
TRBV2	TRBJ1-1	CASSGTGGRENTEAFF
TRBV5-6	TRBJ1-2	CASSGTGGSYGYTF
TRBV7-9	TRBJ2-5	CASSRAGEGQETQYF
TRBV19	TRBJ2-1	CASSSGYEQFF
TRBV19	TRBJ2-2	CASTSAGYPTTGELFF
TRBV7-9	TRBJ2-3	CASSQTTDYTQYF
TRBV7-9	TRBJ2-7	CASSSQGLGSYEQYF